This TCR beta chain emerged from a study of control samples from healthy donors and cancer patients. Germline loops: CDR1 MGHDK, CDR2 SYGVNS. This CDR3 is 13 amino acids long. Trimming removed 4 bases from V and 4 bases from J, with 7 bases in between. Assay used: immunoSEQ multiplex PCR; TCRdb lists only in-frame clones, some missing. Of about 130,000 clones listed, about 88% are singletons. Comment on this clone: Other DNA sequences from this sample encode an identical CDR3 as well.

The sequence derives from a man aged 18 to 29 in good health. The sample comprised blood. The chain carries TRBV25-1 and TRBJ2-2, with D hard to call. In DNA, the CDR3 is TGTGCCAGCAGTGCGCTATCCACCGGGGAGCTGTTTTTT. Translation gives CASSALSTGELFF.